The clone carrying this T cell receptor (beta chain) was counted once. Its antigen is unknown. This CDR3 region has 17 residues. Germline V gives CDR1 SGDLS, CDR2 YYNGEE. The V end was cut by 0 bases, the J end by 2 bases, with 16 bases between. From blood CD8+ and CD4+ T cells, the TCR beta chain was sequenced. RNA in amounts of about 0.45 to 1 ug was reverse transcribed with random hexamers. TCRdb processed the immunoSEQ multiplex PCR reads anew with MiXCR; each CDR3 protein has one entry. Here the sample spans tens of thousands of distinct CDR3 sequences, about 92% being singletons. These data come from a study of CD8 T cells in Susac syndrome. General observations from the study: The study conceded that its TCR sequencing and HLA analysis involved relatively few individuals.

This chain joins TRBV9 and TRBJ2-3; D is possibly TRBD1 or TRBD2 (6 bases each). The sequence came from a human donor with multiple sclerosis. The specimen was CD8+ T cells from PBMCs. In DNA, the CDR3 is TGTGCCAGCAGCGTAGCTCGTGAGGGGGGTGCCACAGATACGCAGTATTTT. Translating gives CASSVAREGGATDTQYF.